This paragraph covers one T cell receptor beta chain sequence. This clone was recorded a few times. Its specific antigen is unknown. No clone much larger than this one lies a single base away; base qualities are absent. Inclusive of the bounding cysteine and phenylalanine, the CDR3 is 15 residues long. The retained sequence is limited to the CDR3, 45 bases, with the frame set at the first base. The germline V gene (reference sequence) provides CDR1 LNHNV and CDR2 YYDKDF. V drops 0 bases and J drops 4 bases, leaving 13 bases in between. The data are from a study of OX40 agonist ivuxolimab in advanced cancers. At the level of the whole study: Ivuxolimab was an agonistic, fully human IgG2 monoclonal antibody directed against OX40 (CD134), a costimulatory receptor. Intravenous ivuxolimab was administered to patients every 2 weeks at six dose levels: 0.01, 0.1, 0.3, 1.5, 3 and 10 mg/kg. Among the approximately 54 dose-escalation patients, about 20 had hepatocellular carcinoma, around 15 melanoma, 9 renal cell carcinoma and 9 head and neck cancer. In the dose-escalation cohort, around 80% of patients were male, and the mean age was roughly 56 years with a range of about 20 to 80. Prior anti-PD-1, anti-PD-L1 or anti-CTLA-4 therapy was permitted, and checkpoint inhibitors had been received by about 36% of dose-escalation patients. Partial responses were achieved by three dose-escalation patients, of whom one had hepatocellular carcinoma and two had cutaneous melanoma. The purpose of peripheral TCRbeta sequencing was to test whether ivuxolimab changed TCR sequence diversity and led to clonal T-cell expansion. The paper covers the monotherapy dose-escalation part of the phase I ivuxolimab trial, which included N ≈ 50 patients.

To sequence the TCRbeta CDR3 region, genomic DNA was isolated from the sorted cells. TCRbeta CDR3 regions were sequenced using the immunoSEQ Assay. TCRdb re-hosts the immuneACCESS table, in-frame sequences only. Its copies lack some clones; in the studies checked, an unresolved V gene accounts for under half of them, and the cause for the rest is not known. Across this sample there are over 75,000 clones, with 80% to 95% seen only once. The ten top clones hold about 1.6% of the sample. General findings and caveats noted by the study authors: At doses of 0.1 to 3.0 mg/kg, clonal expansion of both CD4+ and CD8+ blood T cells was observed from baseline to week 6. The antigen specificity of the clonally expanded peripheral T cells was not determined. On average, CD8+ T cells showed more expanded clones than CD4+ T cells after ivuxolimab. Low levels of normalized T-cell clonal expansion were also seen in some patients who did not respond. In the 0.1-3.0 mg/kg groups, partial responders had among the lowest normalized peripheral clonal expansion, particularly in CD8+ T cells.

The trial excluded patients who had a history of autoimmune disease or who were on systemic immunosuppression. In every dose cohort, peripheral blood was drawn for TCR sequencing at baseline, cycle 4 day 1, and cycle 7 day 1. Samples came from an open-label, multicenter, first-in-human phase I dose-escalation trial of ivuxolimab. Adults with locally advanced or metastatic head and neck squamous cell, hepatocellular, melanoma or renal cell carcinoma were enrolled in the trial. Before TCR sequencing, CD4+ T cells and CD8+ T cells were sorted from peripheral blood as separate populations. The sample here was CD4+ or CD8+ T cells sorted from blood, taken in a trial of the OX40 agonist ivuxolimab. The TCR originated in an adult with an advanced solid tumor such as melanoma, head and neck, liver or kidney cancer. The rearranged segments are TRBV15 and TRBJ2-7; the D gene is unclear. This receptor carries the CDR3 CATSRDLGLGYEQYF. The DNA reads TGTGCCACCAGCAGAGATTTAGGCTTGGGTTACGAGCAGTACTTC.